The present T cell receptor beta chain was sequenced within a study of T-cell reconstitution after alpha-beta-depleted transplantation in children. TCRbeta library construction was performed incorporating unique molecular identifiers. TCRdb processed the PCR reads anew with MiXCR; each CDR3 protein has one entry. The sample shows 500,000 or so distinct CDR3 sequences, about 31% of them seen only once. This CDR3 comprises 14 residues. The V end was cut by 4 bases, the J end by 0 bases, with 6 bases between. CDR1 and CDR2 (germline): SEHNR, FQNEAQ (reference sequence). This chain links TRBV7-9 with TRBJ1-4; D remains ambiguous. The source material was PBMCs from the stem cell graft donor, sampled from the stem cell graft. This receptor was taken from a human donor who donated a stem cell graft to a child with aplastic anemia. DNA of the CDR3: TGTGCCAGCAGCTCGGGGACAACTAATGAAAAACTGTTTTTT. Its translation: CASSSGTTNEKLFF.